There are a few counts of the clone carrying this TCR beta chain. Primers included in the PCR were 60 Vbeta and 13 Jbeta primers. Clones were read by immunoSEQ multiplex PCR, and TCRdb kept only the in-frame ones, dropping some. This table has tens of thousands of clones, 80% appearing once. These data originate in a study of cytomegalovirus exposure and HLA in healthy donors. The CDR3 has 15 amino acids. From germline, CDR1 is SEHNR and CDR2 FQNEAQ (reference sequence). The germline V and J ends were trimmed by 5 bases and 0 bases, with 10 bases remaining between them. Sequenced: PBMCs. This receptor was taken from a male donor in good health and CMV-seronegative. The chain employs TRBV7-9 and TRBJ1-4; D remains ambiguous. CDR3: CASSPNTATNEKLFF. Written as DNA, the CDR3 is TGTGCCAGCAGCCCTAATACAGCAACTAATGAAAAACTGTTTTTT.